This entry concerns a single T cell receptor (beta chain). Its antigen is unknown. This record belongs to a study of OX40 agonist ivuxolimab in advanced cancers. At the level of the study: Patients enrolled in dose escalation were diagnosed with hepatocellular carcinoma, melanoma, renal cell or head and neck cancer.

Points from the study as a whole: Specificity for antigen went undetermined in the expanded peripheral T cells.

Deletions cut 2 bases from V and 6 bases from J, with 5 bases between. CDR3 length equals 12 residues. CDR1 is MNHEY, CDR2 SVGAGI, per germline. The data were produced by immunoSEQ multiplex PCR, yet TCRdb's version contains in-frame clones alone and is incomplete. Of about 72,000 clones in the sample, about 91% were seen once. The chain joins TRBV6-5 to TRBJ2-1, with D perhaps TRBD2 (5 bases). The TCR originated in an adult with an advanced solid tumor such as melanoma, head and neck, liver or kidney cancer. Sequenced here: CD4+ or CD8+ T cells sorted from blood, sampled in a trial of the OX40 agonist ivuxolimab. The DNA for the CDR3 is TGTGCCAGCAGTTACGAGGGCAATGAGCAGTTCTTC. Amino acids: CASSYEGNEQFF.